This T cell receptor beta chain was sequenced in a study of T-cell reconstitution after alpha-beta-depleted transplantation in children. The study, taken as a whole, reports: Most T-cell counts and diversity one year after the transplant came from T cells that were newly produced. Where some patients showed high TCRbeta diversity at day 60, it came from recipient T cells and thymic progenitors that had survived. The origin of alpha-beta T cells about two months after transplant was reportedly several hundred expanded graft clones.

A TCRbeta library incorporating unique molecular identifiers was prepared. A single record per CDR3 protein comes from TCRdb applying MiXCR to the PCR reads. The data hold around 140,000 distinct CDR3 sequences, with about 9% observed a single time. The CDR3 spans 14 residues. Trimming left V 2 bases short and J 6 bases short, with 14 bases between. Concerning this clonotype: Its antigen is not known.

This chain links TRBV12-3 or TRBV12-4 with TRBJ2-7; D may be TRBD2 (6 bases). The TCR originated in a female patient aged 2-9 years who had a stem cell transplant for congenital amegakaryocytic thrombocytopenia, so the T cells may come from the graft donor. The sample here was PBMCs, mostly from graft donor cells, taken 180 days after TCRalphabeta/CD19-depleted stem cell transplant. CDR3 nucleotides: TGTGCCAGCAGTTTAACCGGGAGTAGGAGCGAGCAGTACTTC. Protein product: CASSLTGSRSEQYF.